The rows below give T cell receptor beta chains drawn from one sample of a study of blood T cell repertoires in COVID-19. The table came from immunoSEQ multiplex PCR; TCRdb's copy has only in-frame clones and leaves some out. Of roughly 45,000 clones listed, roughly nine tenths are singletons. Sequenced sample: peripheral blood. Every receptor here comes from a man between 70 and 80 years old with active COVID-19. The CDR3 runs from the conserved cysteine through the conserved F or W. D genes are given only for firm matches. Where a row states a size, it is once, few, many or the class of an expanded clone; other rows omit it.

>TRBJ1-5|TRBV10-3|NA|few
CAISEGGVSNQPQHF
TGTGCCATCAGTGAAGGGGGGGTGAGCAATCAGCCCCAGCATTTT
>TRBJ1-2|TRBV9|TRBD1|few
CASSAIDRGVGGYTF
TGTGCCAGCAGCGCCATAGACAGGGGGGTTGGAGGCTACACCTTC
>TRBJ2-1|TRBV3-1/TRBV3-2|NA|NA
CASQRGGEQFF
TGTGCCAGCCAGAGGGGGGGTGAGCAGTTCTTC
>TRBJ1-1|TRBV19|NA|NA
CASSIPGQITEAFF
TGTGCCAGTAGTATTCCAGGACAGATCACTGAAGCTTTCTTT
>TRBJ1-6|TRBV6-2/TRBV6-3|NA|few
CASSYVRNSPLHF
TGTGCCAGCAGTTACGTCAGAAATTCACCCCTCCACTTT
>TRBJ1-5|TRBV28|NA|once
CASSLRGFENQPQHF
TGTGCCAGCAGTTTAAGGGGGTTTGAAAATCAGCCCCAGCATTTT
>TRBJ2-5|TRBV19|TRBD1|NA
CASSRNRGLVETQYF
TGTGCCAGTAGTAGGAACAGGGGGCTGGTTGAGACCCAGTACTTC
>TRBJ2-7|TRBV5-1|TRBD2|once
CASSINGGLAGFSYEQYF
TGCGCCAGCAGCATTAATGGGGGACTAGCGGGATTCTCCTACGAGCAGTACTTC
>TRBJ2-1|TRBV3-1/TRBV3-2|TRBD1|NA
CASSPVLTGGKIFF
TGTGCCAGCAGCCCCGTACTTACAGGGGGAAAAATCTTCTTC
>TRBJ2-5|TRBV5-1|TRBD2|NA
CASSLDPSGRETQYF
TGCGCCAGCAGCTTGGATCCTAGCGGGAGGGAGACCCAGTACTTC
>TRBJ1-6|TRBV2|NA|NA
CASSDRLSAPLHF
TGTGCCAGCAGTGATCGTCTCTCAGCACCCCTCCACTTT
>TRBJ1-6|TRBV2|TRBD1|NA
CASSGQGARSPLHF
TGTGCCAGCAGTGGCCAGGGGGCACGATCACCCCTCCACTTT
>TRBJ2-1|TRBV7-9|NA|NA
CASSFGSSVNNEQFF
TGTGCCAGCAGCTTCGGGTCTAGCGTTAACAATGAGCAGTTCTTC
>TRBJ2-5|TRBV18|NA|NA
CASSPTQETQYF
TGTGCCAGCTCACCCACACAAGAGACCCAGTACTTC
>TRBJ1-2|TRBV4-2|NA|NA
CASSQDLRYGYTF
TGTGCCAGCAGCCAAGATCTCCGTTATGGCTACACCTTC
>TRBJ1-4|TRBV2|NA|NA
CASSETEKLFF
TGTGCCAGCAGTGAGACAGAAAAACTGTTTTTT
>TRBJ2-5|TRBV7-9|TRBD1|NA
CASSVGQGMETQYF
TGTGCCAGCAGCGTGGGACAGGGGATGGAGACCCAGTACTTC
>TRBJ2-7|TRBV30|NA|NA
CAWTPGSRGSQYF
TGTGCCTGGACTCCAGGATCCCGGGGGTCGCAGTACTTC
>TRBJ2-6|TRBV7-2|NA|NA
CASSLGRVSGANVLTF
TGTGCCAGCAGCTTAGGGAGAGTCTCTGGGGCCAACGTCCTGACTTTC
>TRBJ1-2|TRBV2|NA|once
CASTETRRPNYGYTF
TGTGCCAGCACCGAGACACGACGTCCAAACTATGGCTACACCTTC
>TRBJ2-7|TRBV6-2/TRBV6-3|TRBD2|NA
CASSRSSGRSSYEQYF
TGTGCCAGCAGCCGGTCTAGCGGGAGGAGTTCCTACGAGCAGTACTTC
>TRBJ1-5|TRBV6-2/TRBV6-3|TRBD1|NA
CASSTGQVSHQPQHF
TGTGCCAGCAGTACCGGACAGGTTAGCCATCAGCCCCAGCATTTT
>TRBJ2-2|TRBV4-1|NA|NA
CASSQAQGRRGELFF
TGCGCCAGCAGCCAAGCGCAGGGTCGGCGCGGGGAGCTGTTTTTT
>TRBJ1-2|TRBV7-2|NA|NA
CASRQGITNYGYTF
TGTGCCAGCCGGCAGGGGATAACTAACTATGGCTACACCTTC
>TRBJ2-1|TRBV7-7|TRBD2|NA
CASSLQLAGGSSYNEQFF
TGTGCTAGCAGCTTACAACTAGCGGGGGGCAGCTCCTACAATGAGCAGTTCTTC
>TRBJ2-1|TRBV10-3|TRBD2|NA
CAISGQASGPPRTEQFF
TGTGCCATCAGTGGCCAGGCTAGCGGGCCCCCCCGCACTGAGCAGTTCTTC
>TRBJ1-5|TRBV27|NA|NA
CASSLYVYQPQHF
TGTGCCAGCAGCCTATACGTCTATCAGCCCCAGCATTTT
>TRBJ2-1|TRBV10-2|NA|NA
CATTPQWEFEQFF
TGCGCTACCACTCCCCAGTGGGAGTTTGAGCAGTTCTTC
>TRBJ1-1|TRBV3-1/TRBV3-2|NA|NA
CASSQSGSRRAFF
TGTGCCAGCAGCCAAAGCGGATCCAGAAGAGCTTTCTTT
>TRBJ2-5|TRBV5-1|TRBD2|NA
CASSLVAGRETQYF
TGCGCCAGCAGCTTGGTAGCGGGGAGGGAGACCCAGTACTTC